These 20 T cell receptor beta chains share one sample of origin, sequenced in a study of cytomegalovirus exposure and HLA in healthy donors. This PCR relied on a set of 60 Vbeta primers and 13 Jbeta primers. Sequencing used immunoSEQ multiplex PCR; TCRdb keeps in-frame clones, though not all of them. This table has nearly 110,000 clones, 71% appearing once. The sequencing sample was made of PBMCs. Every receptor here comes from a female donor in good health and CMV-seronegative.

This clone was seen a few times. For the CDR3, the DNA is TGTGCCAGCAGCCCGAATTCACCCCTCCACTTT. Its translation is CASSPNSPLHF. The rearrangement joins TRBV9 to TRBJ1-6; D gene unclear. The germline CDR1 and CDR2 sequences are SGDLS and YYNGEE. The CDR3 spans 11 residues. V dropped 4 bases and J dropped 7 bases, with 3 bases sitting between them.

The chain recombines TRBV6-4 with TRBJ2-1; 9 positions match TRBD2. Trimming took 2 bases from V and 8 from J; bases not matched to a gene: 7. CDR3 length: 15 amino acids. Germline lookup yields CDR1 MRHNA and CDR2 SNTAGT. CDR3: CASSDGAGGVDEQFF. CDR3 bases: TGTGCCAGCAGTGACGGGGCGGGAGGGGTTGATGAGCAGTTCTTC.

The J gene is TRBJ1-1, the V gene TRBV5-5, with D unclear. The CDR3 consists of 16 residues. V was cut by 1 base and J by 0 bases, with 13 bases left in between. Germline assignment: CDR1 SGHKS and CDR2 YYEKEE (reference sequence). The CDR3 DNA reads as TGTGCCAGCAGCTTGAATTCACAGAACATGAACACTGAAGCTTTCTTT. It encodes CASSLNSQNMNTEAFF.

V and J are TRBV7-3 and TRBJ2-1; the D gene is possibly TRBD2 (5 bases). The germline gives CDR1 SGHTA, CDR2 FQGTGA. The CDR3 has 14 amino acids. V lost 5 bases and J lost 5, with 13 bases in between. This chain's CDR3 is CASSLNRGNNEQFF. Here the CDR3 DNA reads TGTGCCAGCAGCCTTAACCGGGGAAACAATGAGCAGTTCTTC.

This clone was detected once. The junction and the germline gene differ at one end; a read error may be behind it. This rearrangement joins TRBV9 to TRBJ2-1, with TRBD2 matching 10 bases. Per the germline V gene, CDR1 is SGDLS and CDR2 is YYNGEE. The CDR3 runs to 15 residues. As DNA, the CDR3 is TGTGCCAGCAGCGGTCGGACTAGCGGATACAATGAGCGGTTCTTC. Translation gives CASSGRTSGYNERFF.

The chain combines TRBV21-1 with TRBJ2-7; TRBD2, the table's D call, was not compared with the DNA. TRBV21-1 counts as a pseudogene. This CDR3 spans 14 amino acids. The CDR3 reads CASSRTSGSYEQYF. CDR3 sequence (DNA): TGTGCCAGCAGCAGGACTAGCGGGAGCTACGAGCAGTACTTC.

This sequence joins TRBV11-3 and TRBJ2-5; tentative D call: TRBD1 (6 bases). There are 15 residues in the CDR3. V lost 5 bases and J lost 4, with 17 bases in between. Germline loops: CDR1 SGHNT, CDR2 YENEEA. CDR3 nucleotides: TGTGCCAGCAGCCGAGATCAGGGGCACGGAGAGACCCAGTACTTC. This encodes CASSRDQGHGETQYF.

This clone has a single count. In DNA, the CDR3 is TGTGCCAGCAGTTTTTGGGGGGCTAACTATGGCTACACCTTC. Residues: CASSFWGANYGYTF. V and J are TRBV28 and TRBJ1-2; D may be TRBD1 (5 bases). CDR3 length equals 14 residues. The germline gives CDR1 MDHEN, CDR2 SYDVKM. The V end lost 3 bases, the J end lost 0 bases, and 8 bases lay between the germline ends.

The chain carries TRBV6-5 and TRBJ1-1; possible D gene TRBD1, 5 bases. CDR1 is MNHEY, CDR2 SVGAGI, per germline. The CDR3 contains 12 residues. Trimming left V 5 bases short and J 5 bases short, with 9 bases between. The chain's CDR3 is CASSGDLTEAFF. The CDR3 DNA sequence: TGTGCCAGCAGTGGGGACTTAACTGAAGCTTTCTTT.

The rearrangement uses TRBV10-1 and TRBJ1-1; 8 nucleotides agree with TRBD1. The CDR3 spans 13 residues. Germline lookup yields CDR1 WNHNN and CDR2 SYGVQD (reference sequence). J gave up 11 bases and V 3 bases, and 8 bases lay outside the gene matches. The CDR3 spells CASSEWQGATAFF. The CDR3 DNA follows: TGCGCCAGCAGTGAATGGCAGGGGGCCACGGCTTTCTTT.

The chain links TRBV5-5 to TRBJ2-7, with 8 bases matching TRBD2. The CDR3 is 17 residues long. In germline, CDR1 is SGHKS, CDR2 YYEKEE (reference sequence). After removal of 5 bases from V and 2 bases from J, the junction contained 15 bases not matched to a gene. The CDR3 spells CASSHRLSGSWTYEQYF. For the CDR3, the DNA is TGTGCCAGCAGTCATAGGTTGAGCGGGAGTTGGACCTACGAGCAGTACTTC.

The chain combines TRBV1 with TRBJ2-3; the table's TRBD2 call for D was not verified on the DNA. TRBV1 is recorded as a pseudogene. The CDR3 has 18 residues. CDR3 nucleotides: TGCACCAGCAGCCAAGCAGCCCAGACTAGCGGGAGCACAGATACGCAGTATTTT. Translating gives CTSSQAAQTSGSTDTQYF.

This clone showed up just a few times. V and J are TRBV10-3 and TRBJ1-3; D unclear. This CDR3 is 16 amino acids long. V lost 3 bases, J lost 1 base, and 13 bases lay in between. CDR1 is ENHRY and CDR2 is SYGVKD in the germline V gene. The CDR3 DNA sequence: TGTGCCATCAGTGACCCCTGGCGGGCTTCTGGAAACACCATATATTTT. It specifies CAISDPWRASGNTIYF.

This chain joins TRBV7-9 and TRBJ1-2; D possibly corresponds to TRBD1 (6 bases). The CDR3 is 12 residues long. Germline values: CDR1 SEHNR, CDR2 FQNEAQ (reference sequence). The germline V and J ends were trimmed by 10 bases and 4 bases, with 13 bases remaining between them. CDR3 region: CATETGPYGYTF. The CDR3 DNA follows: TGTGCCACCGAGACAGGACCCTATGGCTACACCTTC. The full variable domain, its missing parts supplied by reference TRBV7-9 and TRBJ1-2, is DTGVSQNPRHKITKRGQNVTFRCDPISEHNRLYWYRQTLGQGPEFLTYFQNEAQLEKSRLLSDRFSAERPKGSFSTLEIQRTEQGDSAMYLCATETGPYGYTFGSGTRLTVV.

A single count supports this clone. V is TRBV7-6 and J is TRBJ2-7; perhaps TRBD2 as D (6 bases). This CDR3 comprises 15 residues. Germline V gene sequence: CDR1 SGHVS, CDR2 FNYEAQ. V was shortened by 1 base and J by 0 bases, with 10 bases between the two germline ends. CDR3 region: CASSLGSGFSYEQYF. The CDR3 region has the DNA TGTGCCAGCAGCTTAGGTAGCGGCTTCTCCTACGAGCAGTACTTC. Combining the CDR3 with reference TRBV7-6 and TRBJ2-7 gives the whole variable domain GAGVSQSPRYKVTKRGQDVALRCDPISGHVSLYWYRQALGQGPEFLTYFNYEAQQDKSGLPNDRFSAERPEGSISTLTIQRTEQRDSAMYRCASSLGSGFSYEQYFGPGTRLTVT.

This chain links TRBV6-1 with TRBJ1-2; D is uncertain. The CDR3 contains 12 residues. V lost 6 bases to trimming and J lost 4 bases, with 9 bases between them. Looked up from germline, CDR1 is MNHNS and CDR2 is SASEGT. CDR3 DNA: TGTGCCAGCAGCCTTTCCCGCTATGGCTACACCTTC. Amino acid sequence: CASSLSRYGYTF.

This chain links TRBV6-6 with TRBJ2-7, with 9 bases aligning to TRBD1. The trim removed 5 bases at V and 5 bases at J, leaving 13 bases unmatched. The CDR3 length is 16 residues. Germline CDR1 and CDR2: MNHNY and SVGAGI (reference sequence). The CDR3 spells CASSPRAGTGSHEQYF. CDR3 DNA sequence: TGTGCCAGCAGTCCACGCGCCGGGACAGGGTCCCACGAGCAGTACTTC.

V and J are TRBV18 and TRBJ2-7; D is possibly TRBD2 (5 bases). Germline lookup yields CDR1 KGHSH and CDR2 LQKENI. This CDR3 region has 14 residues. V dropped 4 bases and J dropped 4 bases, with 14 bases sitting between them. This chain's CDR3 is CASSREADPYEQYF. CDR3 DNA sequence: TGTGCCAGCTCACGGGAAGCGGACCCGTACGAGCAGTACTTC.

J is TRBJ2-2 and V is TRBV7-9; weak D call: TRBD2 (6 bases). Germline V gene lookup returns CDR1 SEHNR and CDR2 FQNEAQ (reference sequence). V was trimmed by 9 bases and J by 4 bases, leaving 18 bases between them. CDR3 length equals 15 residues. The CDR3 region is CASQHRDSSTGELFF. CDR3 DNA sequence: TGTGCCAGTCAACACCGGGACTCGAGCACCGGGGAGCTGTTTTTT.

The chain carries TRBV14 and TRBJ1-4; D is perhaps TRBD1 (5 bases). Germline V gives CDR1 SGHDN, CDR2 FVKESK. The CDR3 extends over 13 amino acids. V was clipped by 4 bases and J by 4 bases, with 7 bases between them. CDR3 DNA: TGTGCCAGCAGCCGACAGATTAATGAAAAACTGTTTTTT. Protein product: CASSRQINEKLFF.